A single sample gave rise to the 30 T cell receptor beta chains below, sequenced in a study of response to subunit inactivated influenza vaccine. TCRdb reanalysed the RT-PCR reads using MiXCR and keeps one entry per CDR3 protein. The sample consists of approximately 700,000 distinct CDR3 sequences, approximately 15% of them appearing once. Sequenced material: PBMCs from blood, taken roughly 15 days before vaccination. The receptors derive from a middle-aged man who received an inactivated influenza vaccine.

This clonotype was detected only a few times. The chain recombines TRBV7-8 with TRBJ1-5; 9 bases match TRBD1. This CDR3 contains 16 residues. Germline V CDR1 and CDR2: SGHVS, FQNEAQ. Trimming took 1 base from V and 5 from J; bases not matched to a gene: 6. CDR3 region: CASSLGGNRGHQPQHF. In DNA form, the CDR3 reads TGTGCCAGCAGCTTAGGTGGGAACAGGGGGCATCAGCCCCAGCATTTT.

This clonotype has a handful of counts. This CDR3 is CASTPWAVNYGYTF. The CDR3 DNA follows: TGTGCCAGCACCCCCTGGGCCGTTAACTATGGCTACACCTTC. The chain combines TRBV6-2 or TRBV6-3 with TRBJ1-2; no clear D. Per germline, CDR1 MNHEY and CDR2 SVGEGT. This CDR3 region has 14 residues. Trimming pared 7 bases from V and 1 base from J, leaving 13 bases between.

V and J are TRBV5-4 and TRBJ2-3; D remains unclear. V shed 2 bases and J shed 6 bases, with 10 bases lying between them. CDR3 size: 13 residues. CDR1 and CDR2 from the germline V gene are SGHNT and YYREEE (reference sequence). CDR3: CASSFSPADTQYF. In DNA, the CDR3 is TGTGCCAGCAGCTTCTCCCCTGCCGATACGCAGTATTTT. The whole variable domain, filled in from reference TRBV5-4 and TRBJ2-3, reads ETGVTQSPTHLIKTRGQQVTLRCSSQSGHNTVSWYQQALGQGPQFIFQYYREEENGRGNFPPRFSGLQFPNYSSELNVNALELDDSALYLCASSFSPADTQYFGPGTRLTVL.

This clonotype showed up many times. This chain joins TRBV7-2 and TRBJ2-1; TRBD2 matches 9 bases. Per germline, CDR1 SGHTA and CDR2 FQGNSA. Losses at the gene ends were 4 bases for V and 7 bases for J; bases not matched to a gene: 11. The CDR3 runs 16 residues. The chain's CDR3 is CASSSGGLASLNEQFF. CDR3 DNA sequence: TGTGCCAGCAGCTCTGGGGGACTAGCATCCTTGAATGAGCAGTTCTTC.

The V call is TRBV20-1, the J call TRBJ2-5; TRBD2 matches 10 bases. Germline CDR1 and CDR2: DFQATT and SNEGSKA (reference sequence). The J segment lost 3 bases and the V segment lost 1 base, leaving 2 bases of the junction unmatched. This CDR3 is built from 14 residues. CDR3 sequence reads: CSARGTSGKETQYF. CDR3 DNA sequence: TGCAGTGCTAGAGGGACTAGCGGCAAAGAGACCCAGTACTTC.

The chain couples TRBV10-3 to TRBJ2-3; 8 positions match TRBD1. The CDR3 totals 15 residues. Germline V gene sequence: CDR1 ENHRY, CDR2 SYGVKD. With 2 bases clipped from V and 5 bases from J, the junction kept 6 bases outside the gene matches. In DNA form, the CDR3 reads TGTGCCATCAGTGAGAGGCAGGGGGCTGGAGATACGCAGTATTTT. Protein sequence: CAISERQGAGDTQYF.

This clonotype was counted between two and nine times. This chain joins TRBV5-1 and TRBJ2-2; D call uncertain. This CDR3 has 14 residues. Trimming stripped 3 bases from V and 5 bases from J, with 11 bases between. CDR1 is SGHRS and CDR2 is YFSETQ in the germline V gene. The CDR3 spells CASSSSDLTGELFF. Written as DNA, the CDR3 is TGCGCCAGCAGCTCCTCAGACCTTACCGGGGAGCTGTTTTTT.

This clonotype appeared a few times. The V and J genes are TRBV2 and TRBJ2-7; the match to TRBD2 covers 8 bases. The germline V gene encodes CDR1 SNHLY and CDR2 FYNNEI. The ends lost 7 bases at V and 1 base at J; junction bases unmatched: 18. The CDR3 covers 18 residues. This CDR3 reads CASTMLRGAGTKSYEQYF. As DNA, the CDR3 is TGTGCCAGCACGATGCTGCGGGGGGCTGGGACAAAATCCTACGAGCAGTACTTC.

This clonotype appeared a few times. V is TRBV4-3 and J is TRBJ1-3, with D maybe TRBD1 (5 bases). The V end was cut by 1 base, the J end by 0 bases, with 10 bases between. The CDR3 extends over 16 amino acids. Germline lookup yields CDR1 LGHNA and CDR2 YSLEER. Written as DNA, the CDR3 is TGCGCCAGCAGCCAAGCGGCCGACAGCTCTGGAAACACCATATATTTT. Amino acids: CASSQAADSSGNTIYF.

This clonotype turned up a few times. J is TRBJ2-7 and V is TRBV12-3 or TRBV12-4, with D perhaps being TRBD1 or TRBD2 (6 bases each). V was shortened by 2 bases and J by 4 bases, with 9 bases between the two germline ends. The CDR3 sequence is 13 residues long. CDR3 sequence reads: CASSLIGGYEQYF. The CDR3 DNA is TGTGCCAGCAGTTTAATAGGGGGGTACGAGCAGTACTTC.

This clonotype came up a few times. This chain uses TRBV5-1 with TRBJ2-4, with D hard to call. Germline CDR1 is SGHRS and CDR2 is YFSETQ. V lost 3 bases and J 5 bases, leaving 3 bases between the germline ends. CDR3 length equals 11 residues. As DNA, the CDR3 is TGCGCCAGCAGCTACCAAAACATTCAGTACTTC. Amino acids: CASSYQNIQYF.

V usage is TRBV24-1 and J usage is TRBJ2-1, with 11 bases aligning to TRBD2. The CDR3 covers 15 residues. J lost 2 bases, V lost 4 bases, and 0 bases had no gene match. CDR1 is KGHDR, CDR2 SFDVKD, per germline. CDR3: CATSELAGAYNEQFF. The CDR3 nucleotides read TGTGCCACCAGTGAACTAGCGGGGGCCTACAATGAGCAGTTCTTC.

CDR3 DNA sequence: TGTGCCAGCAGTTACTATTCTGGGGGAGAGCAGTACTTC. It codes for CASSYYSGGEQYF. The rearrangement uses TRBV6-2 or TRBV6-3 and TRBJ2-7; D may be TRBD1 or TRBD2 (5 bases each). V lost 1 base to trimming and J lost 7 bases, with 11 bases between them. Germline V gene sequence: CDR1 MNHEY, CDR2 SVGEGT. CDR3 length: 13 residues.

The rearrangement joins TRBV4-1 to TRBJ2-6; TRBD1 matches 9 bases. Germline V gene lookup returns CDR1 MGHRA and CDR2 YSYEKL. The CDR3 runs to 21 residues. Unmatched junction bases numbered 14, after V lost 0 bases and J lost 2 bases. The CDR3 protein is CASSQEESGTGFSPGANVLTF. CDR3 coding DNA: TGCGCCAGCAGCCAAGAAGAAAGCGGGACAGGGTTTTCACCTGGGGCCAACGTCCTGACTTTC.

The chain joins TRBV3-1 to TRBJ1-6, with 7 bases that match TRBD1. This CDR3 spans 20 amino acids. After removal of 0 bases from V and 2 bases from J, the junction contained 13 bases not matched to a gene. CDR1 is LGHDT, CDR2 YNNKEL, per germline (reference sequence). The CDR3 spells CASSQDFPAGQATYNSPLHF. The CDR3 DNA is TGTGCCAGCAGCCAAGATTTTCCCGCCGGACAGGCCACCTATAATTCACCCCTCCACTTT.

This clonotype has a handful of counts. The chain recombines TRBV27 with TRBJ1-1; D is unresolved. The CDR3 is made up of 13 amino acids. V was trimmed by 0 bases and J by 8 bases, leaving 10 bases between them. Looked up from germline, CDR1 is MNHEY and CDR2 is SMNVEV (reference sequence). CDR3 in amino acids: CASSLSAFTEAFF. The CDR3, as DNA: TGTGCCAGCAGTTTATCGGCTTTTACCGAAGCTTTCTTT.

This clonotype has a count of ten or more. V gene TRBV6-5 combines with J gene TRBJ1-4, with D maybe TRBD1 (6 bases). V was pared by 0 bases and J by 2 bases, with 7 bases between. The germline V gene encodes CDR1 MNHEY and CDR2 SVGAGI. The CDR3 runs 15 residues. CDR3 protein: CASSYSQGTNEKLFF. The CDR3 DNA reads TGTGCCAGCAGTTACTCACAGGGTACTAATGAAAAACTGTTTTTT.

This clonotype was detected a few times. This sequence joins TRBV6-5 and TRBJ1-6; D gene uncertain. This CDR3 comprises 15 residues. CDR1 is MNHEY, CDR2 SVGAGI, per germline. The V gene lost 0 bases and the J gene lost 7 bases, with 10 bases spanning the gap. The CDR3 DNA sequence: TGTGCCAGCAGTTACTCGGCCTTCCCGAATTCACCCCTCCACTTT. This gives the protein CASSYSAFPNSPLHF.

V and J are TRBV5-5 and TRBJ2-1, with 7 bases aligning to TRBD1. V lost 0 bases and J lost 8; bases outside the gene matches: 2. Germline V gene sequence: CDR1 SGHKS, CDR2 YYEKEE (reference sequence). The length of the CDR3 is 13 residues. The CDR3 DNA reads as TGTGCCAGCAGCTTGGGACAGGGCGATGAGCAGTTCTTC. Its protein is CASSLGQGDEQFF.

The V gene is TRBV20-1, the J gene TRBJ2-1, with D perhaps matching TRBD1 (5 bases). Germline V CDR1 and CDR2: DFQATT, SNEGSKA (reference sequence). Deletions cut 0 bases from V and 3 bases from J, with 12 bases between. This CDR3 is built from 15 residues. Here the CDR3 reads CSARDHRRYYNEQFF. The CDR3 DNA sequence: TGCAGTGCTAGAGATCACAGGCGGTACTACAATGAGCAGTTCTTC.

This clonotype was seen a single time. This chain links TRBV12-3 or TRBV12-4 with TRBJ2-5; D is uncertain. Trimming stripped 9 bases from V and 6 bases from J, with 17 bases between. This CDR3 region has 13 residues. In DNA, the CDR3 is TGTGCCAGAAGTCCCGACATCCTCCAGACCCAGTACTTC. Encoded protein: CARSPDILQTQYF.

This clonotype was seen only a few times. The chain employs TRBV28 and TRBJ2-2; the D gene could be TRBD1 or TRBD2 (6 bases each). The CDR3 totals 15 residues. Germline lookup yields CDR1 MDHEN and CDR2 SYDVKM. The V and J ends lost 10 bases and 6 bases respectively, with 21 bases between them. DNA of the CDR3: TGTGCCATAAAACCGGGGGCCTTGGGCGCCGGGGAGCTGTTTTTT. Encoded protein: CAIKPGALGAGELFF.

This clonotype was seen only a few times. The chain carries TRBV20-1 and TRBJ2-7; D is uncertain. Germline CDR1 reads DFQATT; CDR2 reads SNEGSKA (reference sequence). V lost 2 bases to trimming and J lost 5 bases, with 13 bases between them. The CDR3 is 13 residues long. The CDR3 loop is CSARITGPDEQYF. In nucleotides, the CDR3 is TGCAGTGCTAGAATTACTGGCCCAGACGAGCAGTACTTC.

In its sample, this clonotype was seen a few times. Written as DNA, the CDR3 is TGCGCCAGCAGTGGACAGGGGGCCACCTACAATGAGCAGTTCTTC. This translates into CASSGQGATYNEQFF. The rearrangement links TRBV10-1 to TRBJ2-1; 10 bases agree with TRBD1. Germline CDR1 is WNHNN and CDR2 is SYGVQD (reference sequence). CDR3 length: 15 amino acids. Losses at the gene ends were 4 bases for V and 2 bases for J; bases not matched to a gene: 2.

This clonotype was detected only a few times. The chain uses TRBV5-1 and TRBJ2-5; perhaps TRBD2 as D (6 bases). The CDR3 runs 16 residues. Germline V gene data show CDR1 as SGHRS and CDR2 as YFSETQ. Trimming shortened V by 1 base and J by 1 base, and 14 bases separated the two germline ends. As DNA, the CDR3 is TGCGCCAGCAGCTTGTTCGGGAGTGTTGGCCAAGAGACCCAGTACTTC. Its protein product is CASSLFGSVGQETQYF. Full variable domain (remainder filled in from reference TRBV5-1 and TRBJ2-5): KAGVTQTPRYLIKTRGQQVTLSCSPISGHRSVSWYQQTPGQGLQFLFEYFSETQRNKGNFPGRFSGRQFSNSRSEMNVSTLELGDSALYLCASSLFGSVGQETQYFGPGTRLLVL.

This clonotype was observed a few times. This chain joins TRBV5-5 and TRBJ2-5; no reliable D call. In germline, CDR1 is SGHKS, CDR2 YYEKEE (reference sequence). V lost 1 base and J 1 base, leaving 5 bases between the germline ends. The CDR3 is 13 residues long. For the CDR3, the DNA is TGTGCCAGCAGCTTGTTACCCCAAGAGACCCAGTACTTC. This codes for CASSLLPQETQYF.

This clonotype was picked up a small number of times. The CDR3 loop is CASSYRVGNEKLFF. The CDR3 nucleotides read TGTGCCAGCAGCTACAGGGTTGGAAATGAAAAACTGTTTTTT. The V call is TRBV7-9, the J call TRBJ1-4; weak D call: TRBD1 (6 bases). The CDR3 covers 14 residues. V lost 4 bases and J 5 bases, leaving 11 bases between the germline ends. Germline assignment: CDR1 SEHNR and CDR2 FQNEAQ (reference sequence).

This clonotype was found a few times. The J gene is TRBJ2-7, the V gene TRBV28; 12 bases are a match to TRBD2. From germline, CDR1 is MDHEN and CDR2 SYDVKM. V lost 5 bases to trimming and J lost 0 bases; unmatched junction nucleotides: 5. The CDR3 is 16 amino acids. For the CDR3, the DNA is TGTGCCAGCAGTGAACTAGCGGGGGGCTCCTCCTACGAGCAGTACTTC. Its translation: CASSELAGGSSYEQYF.

The rearrangement uses TRBV20-1 and TRBJ2-3; 12 bases fit TRBD2. The length of the CDR3 is 15 residues. V gave up 7 bases and J gave up 6 bases; unmatched junction bases: 11. From germline, CDR1 is DFQATT and CDR2 SNEGSKA (reference sequence). CDR3 sequence (DNA): TGCAGTGAGAGGGGGCTAGCGGGAGGGCTCGATACGCAGTATTTT. Amino acid sequence: CSERGLAGGLDTQYF.

The chain uses TRBV11-2 and TRBJ1-2, with 8 bases fitting TRBD1. The germline gives CDR1 SGHAT, CDR2 FQNNGV. V lost 0 bases, J lost 6 bases, and 18 bases stayed unmatched. The CDR3 runs to 19 residues. The CDR3 DNA follows: TGTGCCAGCAGCTTAGATCAGGGCGACAGGGGACTTCTGTGGGATGGCTACACCTTC. It translates to CASSLDQGDRGLLWDGYTF.